The 10 T cell receptor beta chains below come from one sample, sequenced in a study of CD4 T cells in relation to SARS-CoV-2 and coronaviruses. Their antigens are not known. TCRdb keeps only in-frame clones here, not all; method: immunoSEQ multiplex PCR. The data hold fewer than 25,000 clones, with about 73% observed a single time. Before the COVID-19 pandemic, during about 2011-2018, CD4+ T cells were taken from unexposed donors. After ten to eleven days of culture, CD4+ T cells were isolated. The sample taken for sequencing was CD4+ T cells from PBMCs, cultured in vitro. These receptors all come from a human donor in good health.

This clone appeared once. V usage is TRBV7-9 and J usage is TRBJ2-7; D possibly corresponds to TRBD2 (5 bases). Germline V lookup: CDR1 SEHNR, CDR2 FQNEAQ (reference sequence). V gave up 8 bases and J gave up 5 bases, with 19 bases separating them. The CDR3 runs to 14 residues. CDR3 DNA sequence: TGTGCCAGCTCTACGGTGGGGAGAAACCACGAGCAGTACTTC. Translation gives CASSTVGRNHEQYF.

The chain combines TRBV4-1 with TRBJ2-3, with 8 positions matching TRBD1. V lost 4 bases and J lost 6; bases outside the gene matches: 12. Germline V CDR1 and CDR2: MGHRA, YSYEKL. The CDR3 loop spans 16 amino acids. In DNA, the CDR3 is TGCGCCAGCAGCCCACAGGGGGGAGCCGCCAGGGATACGCAGTATTTT. As protein: CASSPQGGAARDTQYF.

The chain uses TRBV19 and TRBJ1-5; a weak D match, TRBD1 (6 bases). Germline V CDR1 and CDR2: LNHDA, SQIVND (reference sequence). The CDR3 is 16 residues long. V was trimmed by 7 bases and J by 1 base, leaving 17 bases between them. CDR3 coding DNA: TGTGCCAGTAACCCCCTCGGCGGGGGCAGCAATCAGCCCCAGCATTTT. Amino acids: CASNPLGGGSNQPQHF. The entire variable domain, with the rest obtained from reference TRBV19 and TRBJ1-5, is as follows: DGGITQSPKYLFRKEGQNVTLSCEQNLNHDAMYWYRQDPGQGLRLIYYSQIVNDFQKGDIAEGYSVSREKKESFPLTVTSAQKNPTAFYLCASNPLGGGSNQPQHFGDGTRLSIL.

V and J are TRBV19 and TRBJ2-2; D tentatively reads TRBD1 or TRBD2 (5 bases each). The CDR3 is made up of 15 amino acids. V dropped 7 bases and J dropped 4 bases, with 16 bases sitting between them. Germline values: CDR1 LNHDA, CDR2 SQIVND (reference sequence). CDR3 sequence (DNA): TGTGCCAGTATTTCGGGGACGGGCTTCACCGGGGAGCTGTTTTTT. It yields the protein CASISGTGFTGELFF.

In nucleotides, the CDR3 is TGCGCCAGCAGCTTGGGGATGGCAGGGGGCGAATTTACTGAAGCTTTCTTT. It specifies CASSLGMAGGEFTEAFF. This chain uses TRBV5-1 with TRBJ1-1, with 8 nucleotides matching TRBD1. The CDR3 length is 17 residues. Germline CDR1 SGHRS, CDR2 YFSETQ. The J segment lost 5 bases and the V segment lost 0 bases, leaving 12 bases of the junction unmatched.

This rearrangement joins TRBV3-1 (or the pseudogene TRBV3-2) to TRBJ2-3; no definite D call. V was trimmed by 0 bases and J by 8 bases, leaving 9 bases between them. CDR3 length: 13 residues. Germline values: CDR1 LGHDT, CDR2 YNNKEL (reference sequence). Written as DNA, the CDR3 is TGTGCCAGCAGCCAAGATAGGTACGCTACGCAGTATTTT. Translating it yields CASSQDRYATQYF.

The chain links TRBV18 to TRBJ2-3; the match to TRBD2 covers 7 bases. Unmatched junction bases numbered 7, after V lost 0 bases and J lost 1 base. Per the germline V gene, CDR1 is KGHSH and CDR2 is LQKENI. The CDR3 is 17 residues long. The CDR3 DNA reads as TGTGCCAGCTCACCACCCGAATCTCTAGCGGGCACAGATACGCAGTATTTT. This gives the protein CASSPPESLAGTDTQYF. The entire variable domain, with the rest obtained from reference TRBV18 and TRBJ2-3, is as follows: NAGVMQNPRHLVRRRGQEARLRCSPMKGHSHVYWYRQLPEEGLKFMVYLQKENIIDESGMPKERFSAEFPKEGPSILRIQQVVRGDSAAYFCASSPPESLAGTDTQYFGPGTRLTVL.

The chain recombines TRBV18 with TRBJ1-4, with D unclear. The germline CDR1 and CDR2 sequences are KGHSH and LQKENI. The CDR3 has 14 amino acids. V shed 3 bases and J shed 4 bases, with 9 bases lying between them. CDR3 in amino acids: CASSPSGRNEKLFF. The CDR3 bases are TGTGCCAGCTCACCTTCGGGCCGTAATGAAAAACTGTTTTTT.

The table lists this clone with a count of one. This CDR3 reads CASRALGGEKETQYF. The CDR3 coding sequence is TGTGCCAGCAGGGCGCTAGGGGGTGAGAAAGAGACCCAGTACTTC. This rearrangement joins TRBV2 to TRBJ2-5; D may be TRBD1 (6 bases). Trimming cost V 6 bases and J 3 bases, with 17 bases left between them. CDR1 and CDR2 from the germline V gene are SNHLY and FYNNEI. The CDR3 consists of 15 residues.

This clone was detected only a few times. The chain is built from TRBV19 and TRBJ1-2; D may be TRBD1 (5 bases). The germline V gene encodes CDR1 LNHDA and CDR2 SQIVND (reference sequence). The CDR3 spans 14 residues. V lost 6 bases and J 3 bases, leaving 14 bases between the germline ends. The CDR3 coding sequence is TGTGCCAGTAGCCATCGACAGAATTACTATGGCTACACCTTC. It translates to CASSHRQNYYGYTF.